The TCR beta chain described here comes from a study of blood T cell repertoires in COVID-19. The protocol was immunoSEQ multiplex PCR, while the TCRdb copy is restricted to in-frame clones and leaves out a portion. Of 250,000 to 350,000 clones listed, approximately 84% are singletons. The CDR3 is 17 amino acids. CDR1 is MDHEN, CDR2 SYDVKM, per germline. Deletions cut 7 bases from V and 2 bases from J, with 21 bases between. Patients of the Seattle cohort, enrolled during active infection, were followed longitudinally. Input material: peripheral blood. The source of this sequence is a human donor with COVID-19, enrolled during active disease. The donor label of this sample is uncertain. The chain links TRBV28 to TRBJ2-1; D is possibly TRBD1 (6 bases). The CDR3 sequence: CASTLQGFITTYNEQFF. The CDR3 bases are TGTGCCAGCACGTTACAGGGTTTTATAACCACCTACAATGAGCAGTTCTTC.